These 26 T cell receptor beta chains originate from one sample sequenced in a study of cytomegalovirus exposure and HLA in healthy donors. TCRdb's table, derived via immunoSEQ multiplex PCR, lists solely in-frame clones and lacks some. Here the sample spans 150,000 to 200,000 clones, more than 75% being singletons. Sequencing used PBMCs. These receptors were collected from a man between 18 and 35 years old in good health and CMV-seropositive.

The J gene is TRBJ1-3, the V gene TRBV30; unclear D gene. CDR3 size: 12 residues. Trimming shortened V by 3 bases and J by 3 bases, and 6 bases separated the two germline ends. Germline CDR1 is GTSNPN and CDR2 is SVGIG (reference sequence). This CDR3 reads CAWSPGGNTIYF. The CDR3 DNA sequence: TGTGCCTGGAGCCCGGGTGGAAACACCATATATTTT. The variable domain in full, completed from reference TRBV30 and TRBJ1-3, reads SQTIHQWPATLVQPVGSPLSLECTVEGTSNPNLYWYRQAAGRGLQLLFYSVGIGQISSEVPQNLSASRPQDRQFILSSKKLLLSDSGFYLCAWSPGGNTIYFGEGSWLTVV.

The V and J genes are TRBV9 and TRBJ2-1, with 7 nucleotides matching TRBD1. Germline-derived CDR1 and CDR2 are SGDLS and YYNGEE. The length of the CDR3 is 15 residues. V was pared by 3 bases and J by 5 bases, with 8 bases of the junction left unmatched. CDR3 in DNA: TGTGCCAGCAGCGCATCCGGGACAGAAAACAATGAGCAGTTCTTC. This gives the protein CASSASGTENNEQFF.

This clone came up many times. The chain joins TRBV30 to TRBJ1-1, with D tentatively TRBD1 (6 bases). Trimming stripped 2 bases from V and 5 bases from J, with 9 bases between. The CDR3 is 12 residues long. Germline CDR1 and CDR2: GTSNPN and SVGIG (reference sequence). CDR3 residues: CAWSQGWTEAFF. CDR3 bases: TGTGCCTGGAGTCAGGGGTGGACTGAAGCTTTCTTT.

The chain links TRBV7-9 to TRBJ2-3; TRBD1 is a possible D gene (5 bases). V was clipped by 2 bases and J by 1 base, with 7 bases between them. The germline V gene has CDR1 SEHNR and CDR2 FQNEAQ (reference sequence). CDR3 size: 14 residues. The CDR3 here is CASSLRGGTDTQYF. The CDR3 region has the DNA TGTGCCAGCAGCTTAAGGGGTGGCACAGATACGCAGTATTTT.

This sequence joins TRBV2 and TRBJ2-7; D call uncertain. With 4 bases removed from V and 3 bases from J, the gap between germline ends came to 7 bases. CDR1 is SNHLY and CDR2 is FYNNEI in the germline V gene. The CDR3 runs 12 residues. DNA for the CDR3: TGTGCCAGCAGTGCGGTAGACTACGAGCAGTACTTC. Residues: CASSAVDYEQYF.

The chain is built from TRBV7-9 and TRBJ2-2; D remains ambiguous. The CDR3 sequence is 14 residues long. Germline loops: CDR1 SEHNR, CDR2 FQNEAQ (reference sequence). Trimming pared 5 bases from V and 1 base from J, leaving 8 bases between. CDR3 sequence: CASSVQLNTGELFF. CDR3 DNA sequence: TGTGCCAGCAGCGTTCAGTTGAACACCGGGGAGCTGTTTTTT.

The chain is built from TRBV5-1 and TRBJ2-4; no reliable D call. Germline V gene lookup returns CDR1 SGHRS and CDR2 YFSETQ. The CDR3 extends over 17 amino acids. Trimming shortened V by 7 bases and J by 0 bases, and 20 bases separated the two germline ends. CDR3 DNA: TGCGCCAGCCGAGTGGATCCCTTTGGGCTAGCCAAAAACATTCAGTACTTC. It specifies CASRVDPFGLAKNIQYF.

The chain is built from TRBV19 and TRBJ2-6; D possibly corresponds to TRBD2 (6 bases). The CDR3 extends over 15 amino acids. The V end lost 3 bases, the J end lost 2 bases, and 8 bases lay between the germline ends. In germline, CDR1 is LNHDA, CDR2 SQIVND (reference sequence). CDR3 region: CASSIGGAGANVLTF. The CDR3 region has the DNA TGTGCCAGTAGTATTGGCGGGGCTGGGGCCAACGTCCTGACTTTC.

The rearrangement joins TRBV4-2 to TRBJ1-3; possibly TRBD1 for D (5 bases). Germline CDR1 reads LGHNA; CDR2 reads YNFKEQ. V lost 0 bases, J lost 7 bases, and 16 bases lay in between. The CDR3 consists of 16 residues. This chain's CDR3 is CASSQDLEAGTNTIYF. The CDR3 region has the DNA TGTGCCAGCAGCCAAGACCTAGAGGCGGGGACGAACACCATATATTTT.

The rearrangement uses TRBV5-1 and TRBJ1-2, with D perhaps TRBD1 (5 bases). The CDR3 runs to 15 residues. Germline V gene sequence: CDR1 SGHRS, CDR2 YFSETQ. V was cut by 5 bases and J by 0 bases, with 14 bases left in between. DNA for the CDR3: TGCGCCAGCAGGGATGGGGGGGGACCTAACTATGGCTACACCTTC. This codes for CASRDGGGPNYGYTF.

This clone was counted once. The chain combines TRBV28 with TRBJ2-5; TRBD1 aligns across 10 bases. The V gene end was trimmed by 2 bases and the J gene end by 4 bases; junction bases not matched to a gene: 7. The CDR3 is 16 amino acids. Germline V gives CDR1 MDHEN, CDR2 SYDVKM. CDR3 in DNA: TGTGCCAGCAGTTTACGAAAGACAGGGGGCACAGAGACCCAGTACTTC. Translated: CASSLRKTGGTETQYF.

This rearrangement joins TRBV6-5 to TRBJ2-3; 9 nucleotides match TRBD1. Germline CDR1 and CDR2: MNHEY and SVGAGI. The CDR3 length is 14 residues. Trimming at V came to 5 bases and at J to 8 bases, leaving 8 bases not matched to a gene. CDR3 sequence (DNA): TGTGCCAGCAGTCGCCGGACAGGGGTTGGTACGCAGTATTTT. It translates to CASSRRTGVGTQYF.

The chain carries TRBV4-3 and TRBJ1-5; unclear D gene. The CDR3 has 13 amino acids. V was clipped by 0 bases and J by 9 bases, with 9 bases between them. CDR1 is LGHNA, CDR2 YSLEER, per germline. The CDR3 sequence is CASSQDRVGPQHF. CDR3 bases: TGCGCCAGCAGCCAAGATCGGGTGGGGCCCCAGCATTTT.

This clone showed up just once. The gene calls are TRBV7-9 and TRBJ2-3; D not certain. Trimming shortened V by 2 bases and J by 0 bases, and 3 bases separated the two germline ends. Germline V CDR1 and CDR2: SEHNR, FQNEAQ (reference sequence). CDR3 size: 13 residues. CDR3 loop: CASSLSSTDTQYF. CDR3 in DNA: TGTGCCAGCAGCTTATCTAGCACAGATACGCAGTATTTT.

This chain joins TRBV5-4 and TRBJ2-1; 7 nucleotides agree with TRBD2. V was clipped by 3 bases and J by 6 bases; unmatched bases: 3. CDR3 size: 13 residues. Germline V gives CDR1 SGHNT, CDR2 YYREEE (reference sequence). For the CDR3, the DNA is TGTGCCAGCAGCTCTACTAGCGCCAATGAGCAGTTCTTC. This sequence encodes CASSSTSANEQFF.

The rearrangement joins TRBV28 to TRBJ2-7; possible D gene TRBD1, 6 bases. Trimming removed 6 bases at V and 0 bases at J, with 12 bases between. From germline, CDR1 is MDHEN and CDR2 SYDVKM. The CDR3 contains 14 residues. This chain's CDR3 is CASSHRDNSYEQYF. CDR3 DNA sequence: TGTGCCAGCAGCCACCGGGACAACTCCTACGAGCAGTACTTC.

This clone is judged large (0.1 to 1%). The gene calls are TRBV28 and TRBJ1-1; 8 bases align to TRBD1. CDR1 is MDHEN and CDR2 is SYDVKM in the germline V gene. The V segment lost 6 bases and the J segment 2 bases; nucleotides outside the gene matches: 5. The CDR3 totals 14 residues. The CDR3 reads CASRLDRGNTEAFF. CDR3 DNA: TGTGCCAGCAGACTCGACAGGGGAAACACTGAAGCTTTCTTT.

V is TRBV7-3 and J is TRBJ2-1, with 10 positions matching TRBD2. The J segment lost 3 bases and the V segment lost 5 bases, leaving 4 bases of the junction unmatched. CDR1 SGHTA and CDR2 FQGTGA come from the germline V gene. This CDR3 is built from 15 residues. The CDR3 loop is CASSTTSGDYNEQFF. CDR3 coding DNA: TGTGCCAGCAGCACCACTAGCGGGGACTACAATGAGCAGTTCTTC.

This clone was picked up one time. This chain joins TRBV7-2 and TRBJ2-7, with D perhaps TRBD2 (5 bases). Trimming cost V 5 bases and J 0 bases, with 17 bases left between them. Germline assignment: CDR1 SGHTA and CDR2 FQGNSA. The CDR3 has 16 residues. CDR3 in amino acids: CASSIGSSHHSYEQYF. In DNA, the CDR3 is TGTGCCAGCAGCATAGGGAGTTCCCACCACTCCTACGAGCAGTACTTC.

The chain links TRBV29-1 to TRBJ2-7, with 7 bases matching TRBD1. Trimming at V came to 6 bases and at J to 2 bases, leaving 13 bases not matched to a gene. This CDR3 comprises 15 residues. Per germline, CDR1 SQVTM and CDR2 ANQGSEA. In nucleotides, the CDR3 is TGCAGCGTAACCTATCGTCAGGGGACAGCCTACGAGCAGTACTTC. Its protein is CSVTYRQGTAYEQYF.

The genes are TRBV11-3 and TRBJ2-3; 9 bases fit TRBD2. J gave up 5 bases and V 5 bases, and 8 bases lay outside the gene matches. The CDR3 runs to 15 residues. The germline V gene encodes CDR1 SGHNT and CDR2 YENEEA. The CDR3, as DNA: TGTGCCAGCAGCCGGAGGGCGGGAGGGATAGATACGCAGTATTTT. Translated, it gives CASSRRAGGIDTQYF.

The chain carries TRBV7-8 and TRBJ2-5; 7 nucleotides match TRBD2. The CDR3 runs to 13 residues. V was clipped by 5 bases and J by 5 bases; unmatched bases: 5. Germline CDR1 and CDR2: SGHVS and FQNEAQ. The CDR3 loop reads CASSPGLGETQYF. CDR3 coding DNA: TGTGCCAGCAGCCCTGGACTAGGGGAGACCCAGTACTTC.

The V call is TRBV28, the J call TRBJ1-5; 7 bases are a match to TRBD1. CDR1 is MDHEN and CDR2 is SYDVKM in the germline V gene. The V and J ends lost 10 bases and 2 bases, in that order; junction bases with no gene match: 5. The CDR3 totals 13 residues. The DNA for the CDR3 is TGTGCCACACAGGGGATCGGCAATCAGCCCCAGCATTTT. Translation: CATQGIGNQPQHF.

This chain joins TRBV14 and TRBJ1-2; no clear D. V lost 0 bases to trimming and J lost 6 bases, with 14 bases between them. The CDR3 spans 15 residues. In germline, CDR1 is SGHDN, CDR2 FVKESK. Here the CDR3 reads CASSQDLAARDGYTF. The DNA of the CDR3 is TGTGCCAGCAGCCAAGATCTGGCGGCCCGGGATGGCTACACCTTC.

V and J are TRBV6-5 and TRBJ2-2; D may be TRBD1 (5 bases). The length of the CDR3 is 13 residues. The germline V and J ends were trimmed by 0 bases and 13 bases, with 12 bases remaining between them. Germline CDR1 and CDR2: MNHEY and SVGAGI. The CDR3 loop reads CASSYSTWGGLFF. The CDR3 bases are TGTGCCAGCAGTTACTCGACATGGGGCGGGCTGTTTTTT.

V is TRBV5-1 and J is TRBJ2-5; TRBD2 matches 7 bases. CDR3 length equals 13 residues. Germline V lookup: CDR1 SGHRS, CDR2 YFSETQ. J was trimmed by 4 bases and V by 7 bases; bases with no gene match: 7. The CDR3 coding sequence is TGCGCCAGCTTTGGGAGGGAGGGAGAGACCCAGTACTTC. Amino acids: CASFGREGETQYF.